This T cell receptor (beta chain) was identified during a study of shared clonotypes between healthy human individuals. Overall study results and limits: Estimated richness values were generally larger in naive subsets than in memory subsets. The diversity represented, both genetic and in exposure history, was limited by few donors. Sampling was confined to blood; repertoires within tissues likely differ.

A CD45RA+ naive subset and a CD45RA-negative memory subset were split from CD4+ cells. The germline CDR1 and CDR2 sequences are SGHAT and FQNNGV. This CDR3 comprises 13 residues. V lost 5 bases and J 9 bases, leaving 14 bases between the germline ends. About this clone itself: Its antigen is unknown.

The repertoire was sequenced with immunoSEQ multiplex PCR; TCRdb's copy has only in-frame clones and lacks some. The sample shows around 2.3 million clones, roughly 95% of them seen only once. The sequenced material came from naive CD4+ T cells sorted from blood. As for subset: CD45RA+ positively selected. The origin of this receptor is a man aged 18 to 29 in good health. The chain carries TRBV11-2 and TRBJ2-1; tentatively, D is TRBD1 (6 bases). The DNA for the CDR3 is TGTGCCAGCAGCCCTCAGGGGATCGGTGAGCAGTTCTTC. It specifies CASSPQGIGEQFF.